This TCR beta chain was recovered during a study of cytomegalovirus exposure and HLA in healthy donors. General observations from the study: Most TCR sequences were seen very rarely across donors, but some public TCRs occurred in many. Confirmation was obtained in vitro that a few CMV-associated chains are specific for CMV antigens. The study put 150 or so TCR beta chains on its list as cytomegalovirus-associated.

The method was immunoSEQ multiplex PCR; TCRdb's version includes in-frame clones alone and lacks a portion of them. In the table there are some 170,000 clones, roughly 89% of which are singletons. A note on this clone: Antigen unknown.

These donors were members of the roughly 120-subject validation cohort, a group separate from the roughly 670-subject first cohort. CDR1 and CDR2 from the germline V gene are MNHEY and SMNVEV (reference sequence). Trimming left V 2 bases short and J 4 bases short, with 14 bases between. The CDR3 runs 16 residues. Source material: PBMCs. The chain uses TRBV27 and TRBJ2-2; perhaps TRBD2 as D (6 bases). The clonotype was recovered from a woman between 25 and 40 years old in good health and CMV-seronegative. As DNA, the CDR3 is TGTGCCAGCAGTTTACGGGGGAGTGTTAGCACCGGGGAGCTGTTTTTT. Encoded protein: CASSLRGSVSTGELFF.